These T cell receptor beta chains were read from a single sample in a study of tumor and adjacent non-tumor tissue in lung cancer. One entry per CDR3 protein results from TCRdb running MiXCR on the multiplex PCR reads. In the table there are about 70,000 distinct CDR3 sequences, approximately 73% of which are singletons. Source material: lung tumor tissue. These receptors came from a man in his sixties with non-small cell lung cancer. CDR3s include the opening cysteine and the closing phenylalanine or tryptophan. The D gene is left open where the match is weak. Rows give clone size only sometimes, using once, few, many, or a class for an expanded clone.

CASSLPENAEAFF	TGTGCCAGCAGCTTACCGGAGAACGCTGAAGCTTTCTTT	NA	TRBJ1-1	NA	TRBV28
CASSLTRGLLNEQYF	TGTGCCAGCAGTTTAACCCGGGGGCTCTTGAACGAGCAGTACTTC	NA	TRBJ2-7	NA	TRBV27
CSARDGGGAGLYF	TGCAGTGCTAGAGATGGAGGGGGCGCGGGACTGTACTTC	NA	TRBJ2-7	NA	TRBV20-1
CDSSYSWRETAVQYF	TGTGACAGCAGTTACTCGTGGCGGGAGACGGCCGTGCAGTACTTC	few	TRBJ2-7	TRBD2	TRBV6-5
CSARGLVGEKLSF	TGCAGTGCTAGAGGGCTGGTCGGTGAAAAACTATCTTTT	NA	TRBJ1-4	NA	TRBV20-1
CASSARWEGSYEQYF	TGTGCCAGCAGCGCCCGGTGGGAGGGCTCCTACGAGCAGTACTTC	NA	TRBJ2-7	TRBD2	TRBV9
CSIPLAGGVDTQYF	TGCAGTATCCCACTAGCGGGAGGGGTAGATACGCAGTATTTT	NA	TRBJ2-3	TRBD2	TRBV20-1
CASGPASDESRYF	TGTGCCAGCGGCCCTGCTAGTGATGAGAGCCGGTACTTC	NA	TRBJ2-5	NA	TRBV6-2/TRBV6-3
CASSYSRRGSNEQFF	TGTGCCAGCAGTTACTCGAGACGAGGGAGTAATGAGCAGTTCTTC	many	TRBJ2-1	NA	TRBV6-5
CSAKGIHKTQQETRYF	TGCAGTGCTAAAGGGATCCACAAGACGCAGCAAGAGACCCGGTACTTC	NA	TRBJ2-5	NA	TRBV20-1
CSVSDRAATNEKLLF	TGCAGCGTTTCGGACAGGGCGGCGACGAATGAAAAACTGTTATTT	NA	TRBJ1-4	TRBD1	TRBV29-1
CASSSPTRRANGQFF	TGCGCCAGCAGCTCCCCGACTAGAAGGGCCAATGGGCAGTTCTTC	NA	TRBJ2-1	NA	TRBV13
CAGSYPQPGLAGVGLDTQYF	TGTGCCGGCAGTTACCCCCAACCGGGACTAGCGGGAGTAGGGCTAGATACGCAGTATTTT	NA	TRBJ2-3	TRBD2	TRBV6-2/TRBV6-3
CSVESSEGPYEQYF	TGCAGCGTCGAGTCCAGCGAGGGACCCTACGAGCAGTACTTC	NA	TRBJ2-7	NA	TRBV29-1
CSASIGSYSSPLHF	TGCAGTGCTAGTATCGGGTCCTATAGTTCACCCCTCCACTTT	NA	TRBJ1-6	NA	TRBV20-1
CGVEDRSYQETQYF	TGCGGTGTTGAAGATCGATCTTATCAAGAGACCCAGTACTTC	NA	TRBJ2-5	NA	TRBV29-1
CSMRDRPDEQYF	TGCAGTATGAGGGACAGACCCGACGAGCAATACTTC	once	TRBJ2-7	TRBD1	TRBV20-1
CSTDRALPGNTIHF	TGCAGCACTGATCGGGCCCTTCCTGGAAATACCATACATTTT	NA	TRBJ1-3	NA	TRBV29-1
CSAQIRDEQFF	TGCAGTGCTCAAATTCGCGATGAGCAGTTCTTC	NA	TRBJ2-1	NA	TRBV20-1
CTSSLERSGPHTGELFF	TGTACCAGCAGCTTAGAAAGGTCAGGGCCTCACACCGGGGAGCTGTTTTTT	NA	TRBJ2-2	NA	TRBV11-1
CASLSTGSLLGGSYNEQFF	TGCGCCAGCCTTTCGACAGGTTCACTATTGGGCGGGAGTTACAATGAGCAGTTCTTC	NA	TRBJ2-1	NA	TRBV10-2
CASSLFSAGTQYF	TGTGCCAGCAGTTTATTCAGCGCGGGGACCCAGTACTTC	many	TRBJ2-5	NA	TRBV12-3/TRBV12-4
CASSYWFGGTEAFF	TGTGCCAGCAGTTACTGGTTTGGGGGTACTGAAGCTTTCTTT	NA	TRBJ1-1	NA	TRBV6-5
CIEGRGYTF	TGCATCGAGGGTCGGGGCTACACGTTC	NA	TRBJ1-2	NA	TRBV29-1
CASRRSGESYNEQFF	TGTGCCAGCAGACGATCGGGGGAGTCCTACAATGAGCAGTTCTTC	many	TRBJ2-1	NA	TRBV5-5
CASNVSWTRTDTQYF	TGTGCCAGCAACGTAAGCTGGACACGGACAGATACGCAGTATTTT	NA	TRBJ2-3	NA	TRBV9
CSATLAGGRETGELSF	TGCAGTGCTACTCTAGCGGGAGGGCGGGAGACCGGGGAGCTGTCTTTT	NA	TRBJ2-2	TRBD2	TRBV20-1
CSVASGPNSPLHF	TGCAGCGTCGCTTCGGGCCCTAATTCACCCCTCCACTTT	NA	TRBJ1-6	NA	TRBV29-1
CSVGFNIGTGSNYDYTF	TGCAGCGTTGGGTTTAACATCGGGACAGGATCTAACTATGACTACACCTTC	NA	TRBJ1-2	TRBD1	TRBV29-1
CAFKQAGDYNEQFF	TGCGCCTTCAAACAGGCGGGAGACTACAATGAGCAGTTCTTC	NA	TRBJ2-1	TRBD2	TRBV30
CASSSGLITGELFF	TGTGCCAGCAGTAGCGGGTTGATCACCGGGGAGCTGTTTTTT	many	TRBJ2-2	NA	TRBV6-2/TRBV6-3
CASSHGQGGSSLLHF	TGTGCCAGCAGTCACGGACAGGGTGGTAGTTCACTCCTCCACTTT	NA	TRBJ1-6	TRBD1	TRBV6-5
CVSRSLEGAFTDTQYF	TGTGTCAGCAGGAGCCTAGAGGGGGCATTCACAGATACGCAGTATTTT	NA	TRBJ2-3	TRBD1	TRBV5-4
CASSAYDEQFF	TGTGCCAGCAGTGCGTACGATGAGCAGTTCTTC	medium-sized	TRBJ2-1	NA	TRBV6-1
CSVGLGRYYNEQSF	TGCAGCGTTGGTTTGGGACGCTACTACAATGAGCAGTCCTTC	NA	TRBJ2-1	NA	TRBV29-1
CASTWGGGGTGEQFF	TGCGCCAGCACTTGGGGTGGAGGTGGTACGGGTGAGCAGTTCTTC	few	TRBJ2-1	NA	TRBV5-1
CTSNRQGKTSPLQF	TGTACCAGCAACCGACAGGGGAAAACTTCACCCCTCCAGTTT	NA	TRBJ1-6	TRBD1	TRBV6-6
CSASEVSDNYGYTF	TGCAGTGCTAGTGAGGTGTCCGATAACTATGGCTACACCTTC	NA	TRBJ1-2	NA	TRBV20-1
CASKGTAREKQYF	TGTGCAAGCAAAGGAACGGCCCGGGAGAAACAGTACTTC	NA	TRBJ2-5	NA	TRBV6-5
CASSYSGQTYTGVLFF	TGTGCCAGCAGTTACTCAGGACAGACATACACCGGGGTGCTGTTTTTT	NA	TRBJ2-2	NA	TRBV6-6
CAWSVGLATNEQFF	TGTGCCTGGAGCGTAGGGCTAGCGACCAATGAGCAGTTCTTC	once	TRBJ2-1	NA	TRBV30
CASRTGDGELFF	TGTGCCAGCAGGACAGGGGATGGGGAGCTGTTTTTT	NA	TRBJ2-2	TRBD1	TRBV7-9
CRVHFRTLGTYEQYF	TGCAGAGTTCACTTCCGGACACTAGGGACTTACGAGCAGTACTTC	NA	TRBJ2-7	NA	TRBV20-1
CAGSLGQRGRYEQYF	TGTGCCGGCAGCTTAGGCCAGAGGGGCCGCTACGAGCAGTACTTC	NA	TRBJ2-7	NA	TRBV11-1
CASSTIGGTVVAPLHF	TGTGCCAGCAGCACTATAGGGGGGACAGTCGTGGCACCCCTCCACTTT	many	TRBJ1-6	TRBD1	TRBV5-4
CASSGRGTVVDF	TGTGCCAGCAGTGGAAGGGGCACGGTGGTAGACTTC	NA	TRBJ2-7	NA	TRBV6-1
CASSYISGTWGLFF	TGTGCCAGCAGCTATATTAGTGGCACCTGGGGGCTGTTTTTT	NA	TRBJ2-2	NA	TRBV11-1
CASRQQTTADTQYF	TGTGCCAGCAGACAACAGACTACAGCAGATACGCAGTATTTT	few	TRBJ2-3	NA	TRBV5-4
CGARDPGGSGETQYF	TGCGGTGCTAGAGATCCTGGCGGGAGCGGGGAGACCCAGTACTTC	once	TRBJ2-5	TRBD2	TRBV20-1
CASSFLASTDTHYF	TGTGCCAGCAGTTTCCTAGCGAGCACAGATACGCACTATTTT	NA	TRBJ2-3	NA	TRBV28
CASSEPGGAGELFF	TGCGCCAGTAGTGAGCCGGGAGGAGCCGGGGAGCTGTTTTTT	NA	TRBJ2-2	TRBD2	TRBV10-1
CASSLAGGGGTEAFF	TGTGCCAGCAGTTTGGCAGGCGGAGGGGGCACTGAAGCTTTCTTT	many	TRBJ1-1	NA	TRBV28